This section outlines one TCR beta chain sequence together with its context. What it recognizes is unknown. Germline CDR1 reads SGHNT; CDR2 reads YYREEE (reference sequence). Trimming shortened V by 0 bases and J by 6 bases, and 9 bases separated the two germline ends. The CDR3 length is 14 residues. The donors were members of the validation cohort comprising about 130 subjects, separate from the roughly 650-subject first cohort. Using immunoSEQ multiplex PCR, the repertoire was profiled, and TCRdb retains in-frame clones only, with some absent. The sample includes 250,000 to 350,000 clones, roughly 87% seen only once; the top ten take approximately 1.2%. This entry is derived from a study of cytomegalovirus exposure and HLA in healthy donors. Study summary: The 130 or so validation repertoires, a later analysis reported, used the same platform as the approximately 700 first-cohort repertoires. Study conclusions and caveats: The majority of TCR sequences were rare, yet some public TCRs appeared in many donors. Reportedly, diagnosis of cytomegalovirus status by the classifier showed high specificity and sensitivity.

The receptor comes from a woman aged 30 to 39 in good health and CMV-seropositive. Sequencing was carried out using PBMCs. The chain links TRBV5-4 to TRBJ1-4; D remains unclear. As DNA, the CDR3 is TGTGCCAGCAGCTTGGATAGGGCGGATGAAAAACTGTTTTTT. Encoded protein: CASSLDRADEKLFF.